The 7 T cell receptor beta chains in this list originate from one sample, sequenced in a study of shared clonotypes between healthy human individuals. Using immunoSEQ multiplex PCR, the repertoire was profiled, and TCRdb retains in-frame clones only, with some absent. Of more than 2,000,000 clones listed, approximately 90% are singletons. The sample taken for sequencing was naive CD4+ T cells sorted from blood. Sample subset: CD45RA+ positively selected. The receptor source for this set is a man between 18 and 35 years old in good health.

This rearrangement joins TRBV5-1 to TRBJ1-6; 8 bases fit TRBD1. The CDR3 totals 14 residues. CDR1 and CDR2 (germline): SGHRS, YFSETQ. Unmatched junction bases numbered 3, after V lost 5 bases and J lost 5 bases. The CDR3 DNA is TGCGCCAGCAGGCCGGGACAGGATAATTCACCCCTCCACTTT. Its translation is CASRPGQDNSPLHF.

In DNA form, the CDR3 reads TGTGCCAGCAGACTCAAATCCGGGACGGGCCGGGTCTACACCTTC. Protein product: CASRLKSGTGRVYTF. The chain has TRBV6-5 and TRBJ1-2, with D tentatively TRBD1 (5 bases). V shed 6 bases and J shed 10 bases, with 24 bases lying between them. Germline V gene sequence: CDR1 MNHEY, CDR2 SVGAGI. The CDR3 totals 15 residues.

V gene TRBV9 combines with J gene TRBJ2-7; 9 bases agree with TRBD1. The CDR3 sequence is 17 residues long. Germline-derived CDR1 and CDR2 are SGDLS and YYNGEE. The junction had 12 bases not matched to a gene; V was cut back by 3 bases and J by 2 bases. As DNA, the CDR3 is TGTGCCAGCAGCGGAGGTCTACAGGGGGCGTTCGCCTACGAGCAGTACTTC. It codes for CASSGGLQGAFAYEQYF. Full variable domain (remainder filled in from reference TRBV9 and TRBJ2-7): DSGVTQTPKHLITATGQRVTLRCSPRSGDLSVYWYQQSLDQGLQFLIQYYNGEERAKGNILERFSAQQFPDLHSELNLSSLELGDSALYFCASSGGLQGAFAYEQYFGPGTRLTVT.

For this clone: Other DNA sequences in the same sample also yield this CDR3. CDR3 residues: CAWSRGGQETQYF. DNA for the CDR3: TGTGCCTGGAGTAGAGGGGGTCAAGAGACCCAGTACTTC. V gene TRBV30 combines with J gene TRBJ2-5; weak D call: TRBD1 (6 bases). This CDR3 is built from 13 residues. Trimming removed 2 bases from V and 2 bases from J, with 9 bases in between. CDR1 and CDR2 (germline): GTSNPN, SVGIG (reference sequence).

This chain connects TRBV28 to TRBJ1-1; maybe TRBD1 (5 bases). The germline CDR1 and CDR2 sequences are MDHEN and SYDVKM. The V end was cut by 1 base, the J end by 8 bases, with 11 bases between. The CDR3 length is 13 residues. DNA of the CDR3: TGTGCCAGCAGTTTATCTCTGACAGCCGAAGCTTTCTTT. Protein: CASSLSLTAEAFF. The whole variable domain, remainder taken from reference TRBV28 and TRBJ1-1, is DVKVTQSSRYLVKRTGEKVFLECVQDMDHENMFWYRQDPGLGLRLIYFSYDVKMKEKGDIPEGYSVSREKKERFSLILESASTNQTSMYLCASSLSLTAEAFFGQGTRLTVV.

The chain recombines TRBV7-2 with TRBJ1-1; tentatively, D is TRBD1 (6 bases). V was cut by 5 bases and J by 1 base, with 20 bases left in between. Germline assignment: CDR1 SGHTA and CDR2 FQGNSA. This CDR3 has 17 residues. The CDR3 DNA follows: TGTGCCAGCAGCCGAACTAAGGGGGGCGCGGGGAACACTGAAGCTTTCTTT. Its translation: CASSRTKGGAGNTEAFF. Based on the CDR3 plus reference TRBV7-2 and TRBJ1-1, the full variable domain is GAGVSQSPSNKVTEKGKDVELRCDPISGHTALYWYRQSLGQGLEFLIYFQGNSAPDKSGLPSDRFSAERTGGSVSTLTIQRTQQEDSAVYLCASSRTKGGAGNTEAFFGQGTRLTVV.

This clone has only one observation. V is TRBV2 and J is TRBJ1-5; D might be TRBD1 (5 bases). V was shortened by 5 bases and J by 6 bases, with 14 bases between the two germline ends. The CDR3 covers 14 residues. CDR1 and CDR2 (germline): SNHLY, FYNNEI. The CDR3 here is CASSQNGGIQPQHF. CDR3 DNA sequence: TGTGCCAGCAGTCAAAATGGGGGGATTCAGCCCCAGCATTTT.